This T cell receptor beta chain comes out of a study of sequential checkpoint blockade in melanoma. Turning to the study itself: After both sequences, patients received maintenance nivolumab. TCRβ was sequenced from DNA of 90 or so pretreatment tumors. Matched biopsies came pretreatment and at week 13 for 20 to 25 patients.

This clone has only a few counts. Its antigen is as yet unknown. Study results and limitations: Pretreatment TIL clonality tracked with response in the nivolumab-first arm.

Regarding treatment: randomized to nivolumab then ipilimumab (arm A) or the reverse (arm B). Profiling relied on immunoSEQ multiplex PCR, and the TCRdb table lists in-frame clones only, not all of them. This sample carries more than 30,000 clones, around 32% of them seen once, and the ten largest clones take less than 2%. CDR1 is SGHNT and CDR2 is YENEEA in the germline V gene. Trimming removed 5 bases from V and 0 bases from J, with 11 bases in between. This CDR3 contains 15 residues. The sequence was obtained from a human donor with melanoma. This rearrangement joins TRBV11-3 to TRBJ2-1; possibly TRBD2 for D (5 bases). The source was tumor tissue (inferred from file names), collected from a patient given nivolumab and ipilimumab in sequence. The CDR3 spells CASSRRRSSYNEQFF. The CDR3 bases are TGTGCCAGCAGCCGAAGGAGGAGCTCCTACAATGAGCAGTTCTTC.